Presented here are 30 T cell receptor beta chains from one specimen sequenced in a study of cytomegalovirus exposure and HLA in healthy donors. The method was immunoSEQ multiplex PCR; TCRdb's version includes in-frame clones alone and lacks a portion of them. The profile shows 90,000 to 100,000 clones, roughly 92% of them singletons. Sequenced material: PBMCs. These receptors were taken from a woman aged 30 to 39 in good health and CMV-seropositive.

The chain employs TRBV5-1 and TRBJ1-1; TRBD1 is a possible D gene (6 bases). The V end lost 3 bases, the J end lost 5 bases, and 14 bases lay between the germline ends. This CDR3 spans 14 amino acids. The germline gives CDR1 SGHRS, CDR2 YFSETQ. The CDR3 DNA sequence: TGCGCCAGCAGCTCTTATGGGGGCGGTACTGAAGCTTTCTTT. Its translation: CASSSYGGGTEAFF. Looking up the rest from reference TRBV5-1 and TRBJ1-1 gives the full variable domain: KAGVTQTPRYLIKTRGQQVTLSCSPISGHRSVSWYQQTPGQGLQFLFEYFSETQRNKGNFPGRFSGRQFSNSRSEMNVSTLELGDSALYLCASSSYGGGTEAFFGQGTRLTVV.

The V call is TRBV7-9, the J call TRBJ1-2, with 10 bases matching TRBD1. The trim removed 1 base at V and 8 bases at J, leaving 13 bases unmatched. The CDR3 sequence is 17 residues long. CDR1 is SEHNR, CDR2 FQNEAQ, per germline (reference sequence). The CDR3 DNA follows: TGTGCCAGCAGCTTAGATGGGGACAGGGGTTTCCGATACGGCTACACCTTC. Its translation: CASSLDGDRGFRYGYTF.

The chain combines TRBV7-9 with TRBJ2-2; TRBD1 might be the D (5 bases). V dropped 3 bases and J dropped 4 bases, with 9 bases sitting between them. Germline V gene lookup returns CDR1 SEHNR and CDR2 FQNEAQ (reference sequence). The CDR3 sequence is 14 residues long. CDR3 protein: CASSLRQTTGELFF. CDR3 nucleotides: TGTGCCAGCAGCTTGAGACAGACCACCGGGGAGCTGTTTTTT.

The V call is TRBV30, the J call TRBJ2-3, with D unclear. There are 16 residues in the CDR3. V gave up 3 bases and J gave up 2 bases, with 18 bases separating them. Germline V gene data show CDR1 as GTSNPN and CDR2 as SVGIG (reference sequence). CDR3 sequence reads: CAWSPKTTYHTDTQYF. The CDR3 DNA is TGTGCCTGGAGCCCAAAGACAACATACCACACAGATACGCAGTATTTT.

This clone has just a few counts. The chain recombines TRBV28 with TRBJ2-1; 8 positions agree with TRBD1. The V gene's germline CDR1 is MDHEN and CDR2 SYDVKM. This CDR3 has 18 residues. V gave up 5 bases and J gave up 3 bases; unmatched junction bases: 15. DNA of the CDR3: TGTGCCAGCAGTCCACCCGGGGTCGGACAGGGCGGCTACAATGAGCAGTTCTTC. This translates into CASSPPGVGQGGYNEQFF.

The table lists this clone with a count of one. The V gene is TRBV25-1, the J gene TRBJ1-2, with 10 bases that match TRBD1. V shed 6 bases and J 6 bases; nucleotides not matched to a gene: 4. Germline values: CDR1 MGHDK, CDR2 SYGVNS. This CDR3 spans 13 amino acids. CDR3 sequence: CASRTTGGDGYTF. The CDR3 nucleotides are TGTGCCAGCAGGACGACAGGGGGCGATGGCTACACCTTC.

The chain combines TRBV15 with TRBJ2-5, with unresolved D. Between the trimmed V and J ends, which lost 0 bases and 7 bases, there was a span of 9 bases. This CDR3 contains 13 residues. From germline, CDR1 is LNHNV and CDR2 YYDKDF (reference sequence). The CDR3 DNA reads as TGTGCCACCAGCAGAGACCTGACGGGGACCCAGTACTTC. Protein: CATSRDLTGTQYF.

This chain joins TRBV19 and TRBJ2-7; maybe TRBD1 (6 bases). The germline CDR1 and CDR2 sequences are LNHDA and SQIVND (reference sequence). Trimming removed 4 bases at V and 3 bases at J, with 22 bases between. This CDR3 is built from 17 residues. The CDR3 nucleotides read TGTGCCAGTAGTACCCCCTCTTCCGGGACAAGGTTCTACGAGCAGTACTTC. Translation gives CASSTPSSGTRFYEQYF. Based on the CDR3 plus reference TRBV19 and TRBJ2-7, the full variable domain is DGGITQSPKYLFRKEGQNVTLSCEQNLNHDAMYWYRQDPGQGLRLIYYSQIVNDFQKGDIAEGYSVSREKKESFPLTVTSAQKNPTAFYLCASSTPSSGTRFYEQYFGPGTRLTVT.

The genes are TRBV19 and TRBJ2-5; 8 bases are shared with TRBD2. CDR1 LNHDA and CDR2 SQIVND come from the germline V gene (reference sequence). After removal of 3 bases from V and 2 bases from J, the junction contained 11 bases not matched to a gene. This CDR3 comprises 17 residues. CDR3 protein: CASSMNGRAVRQETQYF. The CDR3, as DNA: TGTGCCAGTAGTATGAACGGGAGGGCCGTGAGGCAAGAGACCCAGTACTTC.

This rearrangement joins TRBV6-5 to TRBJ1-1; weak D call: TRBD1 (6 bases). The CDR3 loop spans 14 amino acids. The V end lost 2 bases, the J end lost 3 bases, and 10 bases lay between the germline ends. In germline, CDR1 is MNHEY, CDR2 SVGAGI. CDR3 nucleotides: TGTGCCAGCAGTTACGGCAGGGGATACACTGAAGCTTTCTTT. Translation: CASSYGRGYTEAFF.

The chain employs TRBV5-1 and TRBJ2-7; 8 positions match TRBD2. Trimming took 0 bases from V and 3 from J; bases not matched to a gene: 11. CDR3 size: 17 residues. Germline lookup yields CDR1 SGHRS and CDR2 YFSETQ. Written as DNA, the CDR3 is TGCGCCAGCAGCTTGGAGCTCCAGAGCGGGAGAGGCTACGAGCAGTACTTC. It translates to CASSLELQSGRGYEQYF.

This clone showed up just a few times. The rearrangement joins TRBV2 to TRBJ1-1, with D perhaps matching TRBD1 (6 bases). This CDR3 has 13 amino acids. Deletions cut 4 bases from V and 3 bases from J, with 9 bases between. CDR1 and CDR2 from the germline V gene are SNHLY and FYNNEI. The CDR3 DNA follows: TGTGCCAGCAGTGGCGGGGGCCACACTGAAGCTTTCTTT. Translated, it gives CASSGGGHTEAFF.

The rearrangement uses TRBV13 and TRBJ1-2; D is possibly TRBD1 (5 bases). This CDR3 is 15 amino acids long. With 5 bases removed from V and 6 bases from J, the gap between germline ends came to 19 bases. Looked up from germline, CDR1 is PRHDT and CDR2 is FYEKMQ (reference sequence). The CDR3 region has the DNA TGTGCCAGCAGCAGTGCAAGGTTCGGGGGGGATGGCTACACCTTC. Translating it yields CASSSARFGGDGYTF.

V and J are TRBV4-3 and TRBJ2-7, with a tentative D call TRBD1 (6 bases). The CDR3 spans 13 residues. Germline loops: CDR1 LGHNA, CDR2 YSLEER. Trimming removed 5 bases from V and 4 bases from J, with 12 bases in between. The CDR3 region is CASSTSRGYEQYF. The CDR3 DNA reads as TGCGCCAGCAGCACTTCCAGGGGTTACGAGCAGTACTTC.

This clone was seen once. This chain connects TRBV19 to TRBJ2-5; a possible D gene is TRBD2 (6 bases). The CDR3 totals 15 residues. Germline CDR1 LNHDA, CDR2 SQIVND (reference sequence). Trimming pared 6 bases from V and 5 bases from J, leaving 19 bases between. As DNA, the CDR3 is TGTGCCAGTAGCCCCATCCGTGGGGCGGGGGAGACCCAGTACTTC. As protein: CASSPIRGAGETQYF. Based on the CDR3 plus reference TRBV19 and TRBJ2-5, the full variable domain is DGGITQSPKYLFRKEGQNVTLSCEQNLNHDAMYWYRQDPGQGLRLIYYSQIVNDFQKGDIAEGYSVSREKKESFPLTVTSAQKNPTAFYLCASSPIRGAGETQYFGPGTRLLVL.

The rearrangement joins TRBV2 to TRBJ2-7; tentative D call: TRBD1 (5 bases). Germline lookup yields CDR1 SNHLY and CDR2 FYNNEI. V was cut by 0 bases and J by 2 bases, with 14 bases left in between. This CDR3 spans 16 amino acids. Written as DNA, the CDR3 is TGTGCCAGCAGTGAAGCGCTTCTTAGGACACCCTACGAGCAGTACTTC. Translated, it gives CASSEALLRTPYEQYF.

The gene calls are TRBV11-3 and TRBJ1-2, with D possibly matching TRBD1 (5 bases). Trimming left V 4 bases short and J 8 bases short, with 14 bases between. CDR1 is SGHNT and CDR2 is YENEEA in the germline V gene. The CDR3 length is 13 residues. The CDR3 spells CASSSLGGSGYTF. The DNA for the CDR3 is TGTGCCAGCAGCTCTCTCGGGGGATCCGGCTACACCTTC.

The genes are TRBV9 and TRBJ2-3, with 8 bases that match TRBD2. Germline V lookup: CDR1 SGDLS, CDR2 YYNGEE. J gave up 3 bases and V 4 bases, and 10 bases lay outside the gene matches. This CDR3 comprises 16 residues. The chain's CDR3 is CASSNGAGVGTDTQYF. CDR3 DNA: TGTGCCAGCAGCAATGGAGCGGGAGTCGGAACAGATACGCAGTATTTT.

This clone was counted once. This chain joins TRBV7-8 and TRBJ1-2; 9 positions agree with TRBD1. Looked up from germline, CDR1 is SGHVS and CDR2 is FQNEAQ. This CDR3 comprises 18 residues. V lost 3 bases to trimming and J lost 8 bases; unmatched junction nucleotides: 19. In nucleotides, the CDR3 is TGTGCCAGCAGCTTGAGTCTGGCCCTGGAGGGACAGGGCGAAGGCTACACCTTC. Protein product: CASSLSLALEGQGEGYTF. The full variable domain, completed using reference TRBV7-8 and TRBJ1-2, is GAGVSQSPRYKVAKRGQDVALRCDPISGHVSLFWYQQALGQGPEFLTYFQNEAQLDKSGLPSDRFFAERPEGSVSTLKIQRTQQEDSAVYLCASSLSLALEGQGEGYTFGSGTRLTVV.

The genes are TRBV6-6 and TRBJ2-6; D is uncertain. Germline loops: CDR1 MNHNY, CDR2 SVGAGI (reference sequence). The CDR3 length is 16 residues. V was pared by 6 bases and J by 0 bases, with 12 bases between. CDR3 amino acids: CASRDSGRSGANVLTF. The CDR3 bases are TGTGCCAGCAGGGATTCAGGTCGCTCTGGGGCCAACGTCCTGACTTTC.

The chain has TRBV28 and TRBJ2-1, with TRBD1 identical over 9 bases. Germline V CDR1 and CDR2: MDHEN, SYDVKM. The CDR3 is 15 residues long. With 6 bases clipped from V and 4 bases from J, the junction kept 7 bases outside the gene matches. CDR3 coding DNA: TGTGCCAGCAGGCAAGGGGGACAGGGTTACAATGAGCAGTTCTTC. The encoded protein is CASRQGGQGYNEQFF.

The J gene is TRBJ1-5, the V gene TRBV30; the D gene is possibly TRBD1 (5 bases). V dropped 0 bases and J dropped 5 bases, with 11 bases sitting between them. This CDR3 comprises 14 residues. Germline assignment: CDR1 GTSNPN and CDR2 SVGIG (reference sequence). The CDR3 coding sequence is TGTGCCTGGAGTGTAGGGACTTCTTATCAGCCCCAGCATTTT. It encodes CAWSVGTSYQPQHF.

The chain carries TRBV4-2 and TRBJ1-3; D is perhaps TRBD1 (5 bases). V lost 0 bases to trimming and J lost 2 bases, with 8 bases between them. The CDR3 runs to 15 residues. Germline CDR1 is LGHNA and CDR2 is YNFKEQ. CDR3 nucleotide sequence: TGTGCCAGCAGCCAAGAAGAACAGGCTGGAAACACCATATATTTT. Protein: CASSQEEQAGNTIYF.

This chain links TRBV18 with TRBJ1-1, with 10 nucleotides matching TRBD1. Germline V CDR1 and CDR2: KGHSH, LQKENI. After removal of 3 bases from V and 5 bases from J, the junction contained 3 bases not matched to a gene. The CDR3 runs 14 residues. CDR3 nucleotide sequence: TGTGCCAGCTCACCCCAGGGACAGGGGACTGAAGCTTTCTTT. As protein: CASSPQGQGTEAFF.

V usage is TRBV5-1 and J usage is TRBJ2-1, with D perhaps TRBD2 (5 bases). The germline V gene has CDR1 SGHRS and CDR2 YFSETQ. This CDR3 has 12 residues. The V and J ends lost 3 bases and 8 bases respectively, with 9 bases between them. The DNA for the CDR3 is TGCGCCAGCAGCTCGGACTTATATGAGCAGTTCTTC. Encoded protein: CASSSDLYEQFF.

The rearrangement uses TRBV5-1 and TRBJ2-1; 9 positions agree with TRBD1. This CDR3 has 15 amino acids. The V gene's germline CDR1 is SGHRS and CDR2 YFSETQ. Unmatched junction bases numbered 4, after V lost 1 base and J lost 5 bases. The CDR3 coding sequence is TGCGCCAGCAGCTTGTTACAGGGGGCCAACAATGAGCAGTTCTTC. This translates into CASSLLQGANNEQFF.

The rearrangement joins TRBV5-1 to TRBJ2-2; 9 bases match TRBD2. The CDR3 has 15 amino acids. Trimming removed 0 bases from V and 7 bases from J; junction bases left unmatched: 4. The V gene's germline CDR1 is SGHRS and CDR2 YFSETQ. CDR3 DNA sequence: TGCGCCAGCAGCTTGGATAGCGGGAGTGGCGGGGAGCTGTTTTTT. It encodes CASSLDSGSGGELFF.

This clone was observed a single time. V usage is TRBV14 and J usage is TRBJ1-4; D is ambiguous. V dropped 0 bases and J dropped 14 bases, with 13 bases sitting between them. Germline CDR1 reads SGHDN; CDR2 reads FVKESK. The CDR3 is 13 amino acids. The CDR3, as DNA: TGTGCCAGCAGCCAAGAATGGAACAGCCTTCTGTTTTTT. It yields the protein CASSQEWNSLLFF.

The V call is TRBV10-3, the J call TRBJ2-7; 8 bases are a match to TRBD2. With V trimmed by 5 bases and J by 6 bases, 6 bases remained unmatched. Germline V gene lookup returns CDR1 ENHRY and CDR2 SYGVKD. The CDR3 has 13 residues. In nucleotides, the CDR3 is TGTGCCATCAGTTTCGGGAGGGCCCGCGAGCAGTACTTC. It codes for CAISFGRAREQYF.

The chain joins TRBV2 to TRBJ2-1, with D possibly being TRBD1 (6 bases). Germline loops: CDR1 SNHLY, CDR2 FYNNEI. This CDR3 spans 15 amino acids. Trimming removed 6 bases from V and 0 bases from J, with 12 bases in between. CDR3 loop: CASRPGQNSYNEQFF. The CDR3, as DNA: TGTGCCAGCAGGCCGGGACAAAACTCCTACAATGAGCAGTTCTTC.